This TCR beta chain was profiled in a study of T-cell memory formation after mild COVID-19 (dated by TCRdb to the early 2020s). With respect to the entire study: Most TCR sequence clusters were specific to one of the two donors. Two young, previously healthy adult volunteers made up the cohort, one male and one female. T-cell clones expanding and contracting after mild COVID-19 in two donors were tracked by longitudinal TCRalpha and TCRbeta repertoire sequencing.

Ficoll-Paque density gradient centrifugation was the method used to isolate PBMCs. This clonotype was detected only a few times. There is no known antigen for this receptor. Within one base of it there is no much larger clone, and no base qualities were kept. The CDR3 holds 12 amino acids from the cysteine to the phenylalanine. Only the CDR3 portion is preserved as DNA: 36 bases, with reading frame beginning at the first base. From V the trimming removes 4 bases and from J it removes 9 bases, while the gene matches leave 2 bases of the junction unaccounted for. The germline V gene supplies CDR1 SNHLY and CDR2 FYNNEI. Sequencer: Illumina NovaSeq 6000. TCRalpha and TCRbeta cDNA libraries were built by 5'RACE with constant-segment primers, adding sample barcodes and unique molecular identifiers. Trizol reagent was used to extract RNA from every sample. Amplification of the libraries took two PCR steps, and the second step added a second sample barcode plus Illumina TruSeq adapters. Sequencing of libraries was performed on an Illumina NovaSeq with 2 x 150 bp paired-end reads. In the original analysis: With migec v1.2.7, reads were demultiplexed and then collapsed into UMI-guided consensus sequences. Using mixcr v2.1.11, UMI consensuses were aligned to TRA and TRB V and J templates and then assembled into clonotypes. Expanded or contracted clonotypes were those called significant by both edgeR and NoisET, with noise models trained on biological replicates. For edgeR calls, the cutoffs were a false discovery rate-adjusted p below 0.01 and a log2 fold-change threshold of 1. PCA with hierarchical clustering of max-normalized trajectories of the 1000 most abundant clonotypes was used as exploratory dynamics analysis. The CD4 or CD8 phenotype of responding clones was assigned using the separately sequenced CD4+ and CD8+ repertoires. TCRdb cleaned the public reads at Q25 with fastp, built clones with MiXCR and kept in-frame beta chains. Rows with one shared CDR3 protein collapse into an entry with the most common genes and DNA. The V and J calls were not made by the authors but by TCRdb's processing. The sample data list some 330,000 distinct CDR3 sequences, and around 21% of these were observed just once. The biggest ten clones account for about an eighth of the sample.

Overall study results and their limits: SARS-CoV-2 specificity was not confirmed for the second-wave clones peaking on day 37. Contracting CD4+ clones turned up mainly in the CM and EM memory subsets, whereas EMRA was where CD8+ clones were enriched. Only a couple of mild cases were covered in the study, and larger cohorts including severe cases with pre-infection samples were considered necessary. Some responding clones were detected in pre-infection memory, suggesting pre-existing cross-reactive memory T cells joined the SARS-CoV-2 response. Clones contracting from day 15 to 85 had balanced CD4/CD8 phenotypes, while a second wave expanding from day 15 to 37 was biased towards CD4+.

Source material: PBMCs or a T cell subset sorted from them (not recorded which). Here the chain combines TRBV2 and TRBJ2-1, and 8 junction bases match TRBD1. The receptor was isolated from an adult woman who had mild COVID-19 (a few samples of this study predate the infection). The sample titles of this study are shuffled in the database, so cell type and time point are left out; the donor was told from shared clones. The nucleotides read TGTGCCAGCAGTGTCCAGGGGGCTGAGCAGTTCTTC. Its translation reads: CASSVQGAEQFF.